The 9 T cell receptor beta chains below come from one sample, sequenced in a study of T cells in Graves' hyperthyroidism and ophthalmopathy. RNA transcripts yielded amplified TCR beta CDR3 regions. First-round RT-PCR with HTBI primers amplified the TCR CDR3 region. Each CDR3 protein is one row after TCRdb ran MiXCR on the multiplex PCR reads. Among 300,000 to 450,000 distinct CDR3 sequences listed, around a quarter were seen once. Sequencing was done on a sample of blood. Receptor source: a man in his forties or fifties with Graves' hyperthyroidism.

This clonotype was seen ten or more times. The V call is TRBV15, the J call TRBJ1-1; D unresolved. Per germline, CDR1 LNHNV and CDR2 YYDKDF (reference sequence). There are 14 residues in the CDR3. V was clipped by 0 bases and J by 1 base, with 6 bases between them. The CDR3 loop is CATSRDSENTEAFF. As DNA, the CDR3 is TGTGCCACCAGCAGAGATTCGGAGAACACTGAAGCTTTCTTT.

The chain joins TRBV7-2 to TRBJ1-2, with D perhaps TRBD1 (5 bases). Germline CDR1 and CDR2: SGHTA and FQGNSA. CDR3 size: 14 residues. Trimming left V 5 bases short and J 4 bases short, with 14 bases between. Written as DNA, the CDR3 is TGTGCCAGCAGCCTGCTTGACAGAGTCTATGGCTACACCTTC. This sequence encodes CASSLLDRVYGYTF. The variable domain in full, completed from reference TRBV7-2 and TRBJ1-2, reads GAGVSQSPSNKVTEKGKDVELRCDPISGHTALYWYRQSLGQGLEFLIYFQGNSAPDKSGLPSDRFSAERTGGSVSTLTIQRTQQEDSAVYLCASSLLDRVYGYTFGSGTRLTVV.

This chain links TRBV3-1 with TRBJ1-3; a weak D match, TRBD1 (5 bases). Germline values: CDR1 LGHDT, CDR2 YNNKEL (reference sequence). Trimming cost V 0 bases and J 0 bases, with 9 bases left between them. The CDR3 spans 16 residues. CDR3 DNA sequence: TGTGCCAGCAGCCAAGAGTGGGGGAGCTCTGGAAACACCATATATTTT. This translates into CASSQEWGSSGNTIYF.

This clonotype occurred a few times. J is TRBJ2-5 and V is TRBV5-1; TRBD1 might be the D (6 bases). Trimming left V 1 base short and J 5 bases short, with 9 bases between. The CDR3 extends over 13 amino acids. Germline V gene sequence: CDR1 SGHRS, CDR2 YFSETQ. The CDR3 here is CASSLTGYETQYF. The DNA for the CDR3 is TGCGCCAGCAGCTTGACAGGGTACGAGACCCAGTACTTC.

The gene calls are TRBV28 and TRBJ2-5; weak D call: TRBD2 (6 bases). Germline V lookup: CDR1 MDHEN, CDR2 SYDVKM. V was shortened by 3 bases and J by 5 bases, with 10 bases between the two germline ends. This CDR3 spans 13 amino acids. The CDR3 loop reads CASSFGGLETQYF. As DNA, the CDR3 is TGTGCCAGCAGTTTTGGAGGGTTGGAGACCCAGTACTTC.

This clonotype was counted many times. The chain links TRBV11-3 to TRBJ2-5, with 12 nucleotides matching TRBD2. CDR3 length: 15 residues. CDR1 SGHNT and CDR2 YENEEA come from the germline V gene. The V segment lost 5 bases and the J segment 9 bases; nucleotides outside the gene matches: 10. The CDR3 DNA sequence: TGTGCCAGCAGCACTACCTCGGGACTAGCGGGTTCCCAGTACTTC. Residues: CASSTTSGLAGSQYF.

The chain is built from TRBV3-1 and TRBJ1-3; D call uncertain. The CDR3 has 13 residues. V was cut by 1 base and J by 0 bases, with 1 base left in between. Germline V gives CDR1 LGHDT, CDR2 YNNKEL (reference sequence). The CDR3, as DNA: TGTGCCAGCAGCCAAGGCTCTGGAAACACCATATATTTT. Amino acid sequence: CASSQGSGNTIYF.

This clonotype has more than one count but fewer than ten. The chain recombines TRBV5-1 with TRBJ1-1; D call uncertain. The V end lost 0 bases, the J end lost 11 bases, and 14 bases lay between the germline ends. CDR1 is SGHRS, CDR2 YFSETQ, per germline. The CDR3 is 13 residues long. The CDR3 sequence: CASSLAGVLWAFF. The CDR3 DNA reads as TGCGCCAGCAGCTTGGCCGGCGTCCTCTGGGCTTTCTTT.

This clonotype has a handful of counts. The chain recombines TRBV6-2 or TRBV6-3 with TRBJ2-5, with 7 bases fitting TRBD1. Trimming cost V 5 bases and J 1 base; bases outside gene matches: 7. The CDR3 is 15 residues long. CDR1 is MNHEY, CDR2 SVGEGT, per germline. The CDR3 here is CASSTRTGPQETQYF. The DNA of the CDR3 is TGTGCCAGCAGTACGAGGACAGGCCCCCAAGAGACCCAGTACTTC.